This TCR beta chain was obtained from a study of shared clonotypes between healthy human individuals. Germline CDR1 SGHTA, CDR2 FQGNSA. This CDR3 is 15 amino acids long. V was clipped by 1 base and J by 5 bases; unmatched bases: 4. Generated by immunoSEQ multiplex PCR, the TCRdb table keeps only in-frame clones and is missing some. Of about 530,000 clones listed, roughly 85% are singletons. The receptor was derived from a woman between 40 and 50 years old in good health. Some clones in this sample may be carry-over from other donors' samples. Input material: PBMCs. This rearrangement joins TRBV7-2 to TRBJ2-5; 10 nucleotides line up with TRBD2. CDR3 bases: TGTGCCAGCAGCTTAGGGCTAGCGGGAGTGGAGACCCAGTACTTC. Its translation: CASSLGLAGVETQYF. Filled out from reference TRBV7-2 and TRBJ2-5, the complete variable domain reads GAGVSQSPSNKVTEKGKDVELRCDPISGHTALYWYRQSLGQGLEFLIYFQGNSAPDKSGLPSDRFSAERTGGSVSTLTIQRTQQEDSAVYLCASSLGLAGVETQYFGPGTRLLVL.